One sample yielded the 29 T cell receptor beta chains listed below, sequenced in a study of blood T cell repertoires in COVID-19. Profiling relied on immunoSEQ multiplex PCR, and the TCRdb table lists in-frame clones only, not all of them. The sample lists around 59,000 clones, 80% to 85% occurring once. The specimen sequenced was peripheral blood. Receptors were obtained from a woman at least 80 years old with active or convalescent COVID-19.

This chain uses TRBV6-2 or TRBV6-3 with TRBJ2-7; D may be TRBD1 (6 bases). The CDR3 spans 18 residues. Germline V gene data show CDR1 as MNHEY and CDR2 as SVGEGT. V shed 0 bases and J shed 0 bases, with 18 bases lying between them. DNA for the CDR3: TGTGCCAGCAGTTACTCGAGTAAGTGGGACATAGTCTCCTACGAGCAGTACTTC. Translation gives CASSYSSKWDIVSYEQYF.

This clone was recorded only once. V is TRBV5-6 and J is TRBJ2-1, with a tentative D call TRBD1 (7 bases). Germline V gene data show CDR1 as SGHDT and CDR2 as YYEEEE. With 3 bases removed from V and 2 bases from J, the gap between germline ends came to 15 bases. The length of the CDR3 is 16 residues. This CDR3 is CASSYRQGGAYNEQFF. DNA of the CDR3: TGTGCCAGCAGCTACAGACAGGGAGGCGCCTACAATGAGCAGTTCTTC. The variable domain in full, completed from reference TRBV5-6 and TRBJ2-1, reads DAGVTQSPTHLIKTRGQQVTLRCSPKSGHDTVSWYQQALGQGPQFIFQYYEEEERQRGNFPDRFSGHQFPNYSSELNVNALLLGDSALYLCASSYRQGGAYNEQFFGPGTRLTVL.

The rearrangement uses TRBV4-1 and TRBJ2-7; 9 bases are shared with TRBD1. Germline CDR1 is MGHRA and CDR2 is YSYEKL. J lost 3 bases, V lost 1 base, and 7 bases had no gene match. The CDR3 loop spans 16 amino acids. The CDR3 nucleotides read TGCGCCAGCAGCCAAGGGGGGACAGGGATGAACTACGAGCAGTACTTC. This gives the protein CASSQGGTGMNYEQYF.

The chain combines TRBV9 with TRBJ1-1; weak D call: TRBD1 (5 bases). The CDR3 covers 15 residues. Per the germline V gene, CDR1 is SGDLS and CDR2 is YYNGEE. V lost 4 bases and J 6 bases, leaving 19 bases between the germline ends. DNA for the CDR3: TGTGCCAGCAGCCCTCCATACGGGGGTCCGTCTGAAGCTTTCTTT. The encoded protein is CASSPPYGGPSEAFF.

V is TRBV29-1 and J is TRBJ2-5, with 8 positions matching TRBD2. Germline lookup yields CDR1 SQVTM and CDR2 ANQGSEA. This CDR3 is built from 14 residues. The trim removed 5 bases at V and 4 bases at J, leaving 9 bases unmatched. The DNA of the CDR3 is TGCAGCGTTTTCGCGGGGGGCTACTCAGAGACCCAGTACTTC. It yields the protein CSVFAGGYSETQYF.

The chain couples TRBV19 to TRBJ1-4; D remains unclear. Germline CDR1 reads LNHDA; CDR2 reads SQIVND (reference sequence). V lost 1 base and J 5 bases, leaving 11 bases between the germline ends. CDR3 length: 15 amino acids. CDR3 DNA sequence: TGTGCCAGTAGTATAGGAACCAGGCTCAATGAAAAACTGTTTTTT. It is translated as CASSIGTRLNEKLFF.

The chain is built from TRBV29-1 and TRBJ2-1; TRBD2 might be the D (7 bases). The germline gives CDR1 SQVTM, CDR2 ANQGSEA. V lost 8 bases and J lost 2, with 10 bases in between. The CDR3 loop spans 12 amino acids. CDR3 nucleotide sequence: TGCAGCCCGGGGGGCCCCTACAATGAGCAGTTCTTC. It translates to CSPGGPYNEQFF.

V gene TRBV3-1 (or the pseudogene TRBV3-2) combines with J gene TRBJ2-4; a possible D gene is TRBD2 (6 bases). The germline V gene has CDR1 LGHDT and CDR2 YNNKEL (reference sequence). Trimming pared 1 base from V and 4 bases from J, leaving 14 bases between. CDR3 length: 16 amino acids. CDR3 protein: CASSQVLLEGKNIQYF. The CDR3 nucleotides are TGTGCCAGCAGCCAAGTATTGCTGGAGGGGAAAAACATTCAGTACTTC.

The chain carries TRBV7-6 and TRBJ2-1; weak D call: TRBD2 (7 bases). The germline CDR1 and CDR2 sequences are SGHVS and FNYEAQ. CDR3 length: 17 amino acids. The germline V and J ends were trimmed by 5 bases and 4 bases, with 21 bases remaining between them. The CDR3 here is CASSPVLAGAAYNEQFF. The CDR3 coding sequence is TGTGCCAGCAGCCCCGTGCTGGCGGGGGCTGCTTACAATGAGCAGTTCTTC.

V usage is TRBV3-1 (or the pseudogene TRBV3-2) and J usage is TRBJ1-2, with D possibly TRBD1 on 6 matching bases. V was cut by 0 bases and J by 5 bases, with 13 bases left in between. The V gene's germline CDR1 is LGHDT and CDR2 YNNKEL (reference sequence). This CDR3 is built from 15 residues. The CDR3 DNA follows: TGTGCCAGCAGCCAAGAATTGGGACATAGTTATGGCTACACCTTC. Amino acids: CASSQELGHSYGYTF.

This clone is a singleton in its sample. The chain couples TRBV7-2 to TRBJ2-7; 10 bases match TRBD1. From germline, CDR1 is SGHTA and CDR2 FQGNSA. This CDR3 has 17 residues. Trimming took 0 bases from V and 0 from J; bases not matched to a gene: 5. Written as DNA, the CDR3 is TGTGCCAGCAGCTTAGCGGCGGGACAGGGGAGCTCCTACGAGCAGTACTTC. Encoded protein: CASSLAAGQGSSYEQYF.

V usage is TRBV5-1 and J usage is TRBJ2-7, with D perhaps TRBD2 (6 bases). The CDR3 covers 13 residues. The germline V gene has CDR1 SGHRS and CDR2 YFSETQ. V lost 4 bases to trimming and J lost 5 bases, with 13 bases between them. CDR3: CASSRTEGHEQYF. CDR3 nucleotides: TGCGCCAGCAGCCGTACGGAGGGTCACGAGCAGTACTTC.

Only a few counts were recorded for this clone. Here the CDR3 reads CASSYLDREFQPQHF. The CDR3 nucleotides are TGTGCCAGCAGTTACTTGGACAGGGAATTTCAGCCCCAGCATTTT. The chain has TRBV6-2 or TRBV6-3 and TRBJ1-5; 8 nucleotides line up with TRBD1. CDR3 length: 15 residues. The germline V gene encodes CDR1 MNHEY and CDR2 SVGEGT. The V and J ends lost 1 base and 6 bases, in that order; junction bases with no gene match: 5.

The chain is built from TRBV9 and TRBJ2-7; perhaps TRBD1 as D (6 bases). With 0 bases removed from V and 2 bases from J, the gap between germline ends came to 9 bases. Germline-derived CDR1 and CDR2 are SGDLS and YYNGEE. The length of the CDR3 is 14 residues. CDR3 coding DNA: TGTGCCAGCAGCGTAGACACAGGGCCCTACGAGCAGTACTTC. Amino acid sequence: CASSVDTGPYEQYF.

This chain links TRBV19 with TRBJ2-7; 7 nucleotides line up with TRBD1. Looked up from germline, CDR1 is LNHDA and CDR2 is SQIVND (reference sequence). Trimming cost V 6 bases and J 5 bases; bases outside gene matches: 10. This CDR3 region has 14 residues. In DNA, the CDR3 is TGTGCCAGTAGCATGCAGACAGGGTTTCACGAGCAGTACTTC. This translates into CASSMQTGFHEQYF.

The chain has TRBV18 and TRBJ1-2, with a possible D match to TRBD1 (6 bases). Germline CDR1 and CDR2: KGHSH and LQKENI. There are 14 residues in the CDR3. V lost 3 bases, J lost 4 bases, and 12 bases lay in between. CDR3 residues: CASSPYREGYGYTF. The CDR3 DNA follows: TGTGCCAGCTCACCTTACAGGGAGGGCTATGGCTACACCTTC.

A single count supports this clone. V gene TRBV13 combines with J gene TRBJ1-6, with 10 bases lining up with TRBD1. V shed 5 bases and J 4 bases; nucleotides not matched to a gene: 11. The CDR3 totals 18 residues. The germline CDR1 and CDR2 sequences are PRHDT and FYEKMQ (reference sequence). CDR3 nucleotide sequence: TGTGCCAGCAGCACCTTAAGACAGGGGGCTGATTATAATTCACCCCTCCACTTT. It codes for CASSTLRQGADYNSPLHF. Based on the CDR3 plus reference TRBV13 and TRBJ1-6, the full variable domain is AAGVIQSPRHLIKEKRETATLKCYPIPRHDTVYWYQQGPGQDPQFLISFYEKMQSDKGSIPDRFSAQQFSDYHSELNMSSLELGDSALYFCASSTLRQGADYNSPLHFGNGTRLTVT.

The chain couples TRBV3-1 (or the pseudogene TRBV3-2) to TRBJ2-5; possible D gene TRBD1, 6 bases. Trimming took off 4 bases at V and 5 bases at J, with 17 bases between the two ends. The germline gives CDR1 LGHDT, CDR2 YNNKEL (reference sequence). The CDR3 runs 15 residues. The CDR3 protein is CASSRPQGIGETQYF. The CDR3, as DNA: TGTGCCAGCAGCCGACCACAGGGTATAGGCGAGACCCAGTACTTC.

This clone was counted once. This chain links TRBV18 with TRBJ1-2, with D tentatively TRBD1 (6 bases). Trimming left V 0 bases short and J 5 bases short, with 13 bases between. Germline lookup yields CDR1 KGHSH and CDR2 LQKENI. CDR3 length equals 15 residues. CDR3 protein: CASSPPPGQPYGYTF. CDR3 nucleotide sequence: TGTGCCAGCTCACCACCGCCTGGACAGCCGTATGGCTACACCTTC.

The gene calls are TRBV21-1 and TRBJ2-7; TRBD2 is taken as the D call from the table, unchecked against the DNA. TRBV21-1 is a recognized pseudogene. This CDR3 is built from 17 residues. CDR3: CASSNYSRGGGSYEQYF. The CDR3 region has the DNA TGTGCCAGCAGCAATTACTCGCGGGGGGGCGGGTCCTACGAGCAGTACTTC.

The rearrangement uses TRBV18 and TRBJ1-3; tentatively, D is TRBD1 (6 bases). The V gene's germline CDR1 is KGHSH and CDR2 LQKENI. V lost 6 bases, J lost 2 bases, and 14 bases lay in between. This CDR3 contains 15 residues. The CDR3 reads CASSPPNRAGNTIYF. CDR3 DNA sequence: TGTGCCAGCTCCCCGCCCAACAGGGCTGGAAACACCATATATTTT. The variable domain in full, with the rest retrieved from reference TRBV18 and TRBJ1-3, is NAGVMQNPRHLVRRRGQEARLRCSPMKGHSHVYWYRQLPEEGLKFMVYLQKENIIDESGMPKERFSAEFPKEGPSILRIQQVVRGDSAAYFCASSPPNRAGNTIYFGEGSWLTVV.

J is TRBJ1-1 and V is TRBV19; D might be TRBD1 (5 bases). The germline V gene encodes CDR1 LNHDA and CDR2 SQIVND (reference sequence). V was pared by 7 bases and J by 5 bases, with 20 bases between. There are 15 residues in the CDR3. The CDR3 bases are TGTGCCAGTAACCCCCAAGTAGGGGCGAGGACTGAAGCTTTCTTT. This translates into CASNPQVGARTEAFF.

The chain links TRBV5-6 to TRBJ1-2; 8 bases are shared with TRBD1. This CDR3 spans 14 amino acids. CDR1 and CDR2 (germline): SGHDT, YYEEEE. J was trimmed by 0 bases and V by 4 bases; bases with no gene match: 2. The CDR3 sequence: CASSLGQANYGYTF. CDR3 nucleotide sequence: TGTGCCAGCAGCCTGGGACAGGCTAACTATGGCTACACCTTC. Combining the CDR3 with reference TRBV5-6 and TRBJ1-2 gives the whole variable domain DAGVTQSPTHLIKTRGQQVTLRCSPKSGHDTVSWYQQALGQGPQFIFQYYEEEERQRGNFPDRFSGHQFPNYSSELNVNALLLGDSALYLCASSLGQANYGYTFGSGTRLTVV.

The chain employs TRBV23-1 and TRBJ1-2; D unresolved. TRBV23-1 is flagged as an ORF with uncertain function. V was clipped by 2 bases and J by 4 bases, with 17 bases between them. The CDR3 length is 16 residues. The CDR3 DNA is TGCGCCAGCAGTCAAATCCCCCTGGCAGCGACCTATGGCTACACCTTC. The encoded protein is CASSQIPLAATYGYTF.

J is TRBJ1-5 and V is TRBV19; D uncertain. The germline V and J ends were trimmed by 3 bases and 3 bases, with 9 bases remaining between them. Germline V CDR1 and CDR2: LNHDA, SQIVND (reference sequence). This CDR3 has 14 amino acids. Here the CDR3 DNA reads TGTGCCAGTAGTATGACGGGGATCAATCAGCCCCAGCATTTT. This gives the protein CASSMTGINQPQHF.

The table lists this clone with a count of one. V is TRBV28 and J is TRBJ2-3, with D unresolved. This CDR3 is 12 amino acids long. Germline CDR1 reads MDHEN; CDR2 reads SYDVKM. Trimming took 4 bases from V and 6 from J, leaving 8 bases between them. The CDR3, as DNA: TGTGCCAGCAGTTCGGGTGTGGATACGCAGTATTTT. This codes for CASSSGVDTQYF.

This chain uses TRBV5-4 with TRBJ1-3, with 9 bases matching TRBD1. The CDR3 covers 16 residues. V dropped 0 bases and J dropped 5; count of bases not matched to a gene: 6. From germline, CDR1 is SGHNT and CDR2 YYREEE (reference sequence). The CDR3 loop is CASSLVGGTGRNTIYF. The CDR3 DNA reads TGTGCCAGCAGCTTGGTTGGTGGGACAGGGCGAAACACCATATATTTT.

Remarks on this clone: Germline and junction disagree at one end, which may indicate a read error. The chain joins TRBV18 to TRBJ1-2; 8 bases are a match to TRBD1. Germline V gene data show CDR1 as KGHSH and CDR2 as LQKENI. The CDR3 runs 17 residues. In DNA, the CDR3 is TGTGCCAGCTCCCTCGGATTAACAGGGGGGGAAGGCTATGGCTACACTTTC. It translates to CASSLGLTGGEGYGYTF.

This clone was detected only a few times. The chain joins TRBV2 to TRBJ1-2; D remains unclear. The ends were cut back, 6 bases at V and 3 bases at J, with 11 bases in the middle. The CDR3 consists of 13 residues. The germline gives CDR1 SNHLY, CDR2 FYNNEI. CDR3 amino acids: CASSSDKDYGYTF. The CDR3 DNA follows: TGTGCCAGCAGCTCTGACAAAGACTATGGCTACACCTTC.